The 15 T cell receptor beta chains reported below all come from one sample, sequenced in a study of cytomegalovirus exposure and HLA in healthy donors. In the PCR, 60 Vbeta and 13 Jbeta primers were used. Measured with immunoSEQ multiplex PCR; TCRdb has only the in-frame clones, and not every one. This sample contains under 200,000 clones. Sequencing input: PBMCs. The receptors derive from a woman aged 18-30 years in good health and CMV-seropositive.

DNA of the CDR3: TGTGCCAGCAGCGTAGGGAGAGGGGGATTCTATGGCTACACCTTC. It yields the protein CASSVGRGGFYGYTF. V is TRBV9 and J is TRBJ1-2; D might be TRBD1 (6 bases). Trimming cost V 0 bases and J 4 bases, with 13 bases left between them. CDR1 SGDLS and CDR2 YYNGEE come from the germline V gene. The CDR3 is 15 residues long.

This sequence joins TRBV7-2 and TRBJ2-1; 10 bases are a match to TRBD1. CDR1 and CDR2 from the germline V gene are SGHTA and FQGNSA. V trimming: 6 bases; J trimming: 6 bases; junction bases outside the gene matches: 11. There are 16 residues in the CDR3. The CDR3, as DNA: TGTGCCAGCAGAGGGAAGGACAGGGGGTACTTCAATGAGCAGTTCTTC. This gives the protein CASRGKDRGYFNEQFF. The whole variable domain, filled in from reference TRBV7-2 and TRBJ2-1, reads GAGVSQSPSNKVTEKGKDVELRCDPISGHTALYWYRQSLGQGLEFLIYFQGNSAPDKSGLPSDRFSAERTGGSVSTLTIQRTQQEDSAVYLCASRGKDRGYFNEQFFGPGTRLTVL.

The rearrangement uses TRBV10-3 and TRBJ2-1; TRBD2 agrees at 13 bases. Trimming removed 3 bases from V and 4 bases from J; junction bases left unmatched: 3. Germline V CDR1 and CDR2: ENHRY, SYGVKD. The CDR3 consists of 16 residues. This CDR3 is CAISDLTSGGYNEQFF. CDR3 nucleotide sequence: TGTGCCATCAGTGATTTGACTAGCGGGGGGTACAATGAGCAGTTCTTC.

The chain's CDR3 is CASSYMGVGGGEQYF. CDR3 nucleotides: TGTGCCAGCAGTTATATGGGAGTGGGGGGTGGCGAGCAGTACTTC. The chain uses TRBV6-9 and TRBJ2-7, with D perhaps matching TRBD2 (6 bases). Germline assignment: CDR1 MNHGY and CDR2 SVAAGI. This CDR3 comprises 15 residues. V was trimmed by 2 bases and J by 6 bases, leaving 17 bases between them.

The chain carries TRBV11-2 and TRBJ2-5; 7 bases are a match to TRBD2. V shed 7 bases, J shed 5 bases, and the junction held 4 bases outside the gene matches. The CDR3 runs to 12 residues. Germline CDR1 reads SGHAT; CDR2 reads FQNNGV. The CDR3 region is CASMGGEETQYF. In nucleotides, the CDR3 is TGTGCCAGCATGGGGGGGGAGGAGACCCAGTACTTC.

This chain links TRBV15 with TRBJ1-3, with TRBD1 as a possible D gene (6 bases). V lost 8 bases, J lost 3 bases, and 8 bases lay in between. In germline, CDR1 is LNHNV, CDR2 YYDKDF (reference sequence). CDR3 length equals 12 residues. CDR3 sequence: CATGQYGNTIYF. DNA of the CDR3: TGTGCCACCGGACAGTATGGAAACACCATATATTTT.

The V gene is TRBV6-5, the J gene TRBJ2-1; no reliable D call. This CDR3 is 15 amino acids long. CDR1 MNHEY and CDR2 SVGAGI come from the germline V gene. V was pared by 4 bases and J by 5 bases, with 15 bases between. CDR3 in DNA: TGTGCCAGCAGTTTTAGACCGGGTCGCGACAATGAGCAGTTCTTC. Its translation is CASSFRPGRDNEQFF.

The rearrangement links TRBV7-2 to TRBJ2-3; TRBD2 might be the D (5 bases). The V gene lost 7 bases and the J gene lost 6 bases, with 20 bases spanning the gap. The V gene's germline CDR1 is SGHTA and CDR2 FQGNSA. The CDR3 is 15 residues long. Here the CDR3 reads CASTKGRPGGDTQYF. CDR3 sequence (DNA): TGTGCCAGCACCAAAGGGCGGCCGGGCGGGGATACGCAGTATTTT.

The CDR3 DNA reads as TGTGCCAGCAGCTTACTGCGCCAGGGAGGAATGTCTTTCTTT. It specifies CASSLLRQGGMSFF. This chain uses TRBV5-6 with TRBJ1-1; the D gene is possibly TRBD1 (5 bases). V dropped 2 bases and J dropped 12 bases, with 20 bases sitting between them. From germline, CDR1 is SGHDT and CDR2 YYEEEE. This CDR3 comprises 14 residues.

V gene TRBV6-1 combines with J gene TRBJ2-2; a possible D gene is TRBD2 (6 bases). CDR1 is MNHNS and CDR2 is SASEGT in the germline V gene. V dropped 2 bases and J dropped 6 bases, with 10 bases sitting between them. This CDR3 spans 14 amino acids. CDR3: CASSELGGAGELFF. CDR3 coding DNA: TGTGCCAGCAGTGAATTAGGAGGGGCCGGGGAGCTGTTTTTT.

The chain recombines TRBV25-1 with TRBJ2-3; D perhaps matches TRBD2 (5 bases). Trimming stripped 1 base from V and 1 base from J, with 12 bases between. The germline V gene encodes CDR1 MGHDK and CDR2 SYGVNS. The CDR3 extends over 16 amino acids. Written as DNA, the CDR3 is TGTGCCAGCAGTGAATTGTTCGGGGTCGGCACAGATACGCAGTATTTT. Protein sequence: CASSELFGVGTDTQYF.

V usage is TRBV18 and J usage is TRBJ2-3; D perhaps matches TRBD2 (6 bases). Trimming removed 6 bases from V and 5 bases from J, with 15 bases in between. This CDR3 is built from 14 residues. Germline V CDR1 and CDR2: KGHSH, LQKENI. This CDR3 reads CASSPGTRVDTQYF. DNA of the CDR3: TGTGCCAGCTCCCCGGGGACTCGCGTAGATACGCAGTATTTT. Together with reference TRBV18 and TRBJ2-3, the CDR3 gives the full variable domain: NAGVMQNPRHLVRRRGQEARLRCSPMKGHSHVYWYRQLPEEGLKFMVYLQKENIIDESGMPKERFSAEFPKEGPSILRIQQVVRGDSAAYFCASSPGTRVDTQYFGPGTRLTVL.

The chain couples TRBV27 to TRBJ2-2; 9 positions match TRBD2. Germline V CDR1 and CDR2: MNHEY, SMNVEV (reference sequence). The V and J ends lost 7 bases and 6 bases, in that order; junction bases with no gene match: 6. The CDR3 has 14 residues. CDR3 in amino acids: CASTAGTSPGELFF. CDR3 in DNA: TGTGCCAGCACCGCCGGGACTAGCCCCGGGGAGCTGTTTTTT.

The chain combines TRBV10-3 with TRBJ2-1; D unclear. With 0 bases removed from V and 7 bases from J, the gap between germline ends came to 7 bases. Germline lookup yields CDR1 ENHRY and CDR2 SYGVKD. This CDR3 is built from 13 residues. The CDR3 nucleotides are TGTGCCATCAGTGAGTCTGGAGCAAATGAGCAGTTCTTC. The encoded protein is CAISESGANEQFF.

The chain uses TRBV10-1 and TRBJ1-5; 7 bases match TRBD1. The germline CDR1 and CDR2 sequences are WNHNN and SYGVQD (reference sequence). With V trimmed by 4 bases and J by 0 bases, 18 bases remained unmatched. The CDR3 has 20 residues. CDR3 residues: CASSGDPGTAKSYSNQPQHF. The CDR3 nucleotides are TGCGCCAGCAGTGGTGACCCCGGGACAGCGAAGTCTTATAGCAATCAGCCCCAGCATTTT.